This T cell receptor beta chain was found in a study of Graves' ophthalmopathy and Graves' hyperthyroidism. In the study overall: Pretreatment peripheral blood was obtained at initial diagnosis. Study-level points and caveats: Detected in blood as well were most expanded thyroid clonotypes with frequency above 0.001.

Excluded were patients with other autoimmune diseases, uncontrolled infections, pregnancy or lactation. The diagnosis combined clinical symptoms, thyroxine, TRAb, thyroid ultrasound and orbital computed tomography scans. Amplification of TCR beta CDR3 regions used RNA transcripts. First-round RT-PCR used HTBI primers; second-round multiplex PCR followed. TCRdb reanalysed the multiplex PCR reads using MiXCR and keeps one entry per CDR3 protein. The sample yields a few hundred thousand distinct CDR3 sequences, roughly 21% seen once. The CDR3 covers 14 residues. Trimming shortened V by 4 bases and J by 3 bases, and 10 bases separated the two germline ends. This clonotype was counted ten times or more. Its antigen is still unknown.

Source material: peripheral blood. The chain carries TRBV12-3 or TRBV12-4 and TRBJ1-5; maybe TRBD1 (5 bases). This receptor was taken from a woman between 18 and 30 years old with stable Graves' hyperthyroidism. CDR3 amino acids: CASSYRDFNQPQHF. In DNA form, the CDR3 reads TGTGCCAGCAGTTACCGGGACTTCAATCAGCCCCAGCATTTT.